One and the same sample provided the 9 T cell receptor beta chains below, sequenced in a study of glioma-infiltrating T cells. Using RNA template, CDR3s of TCR alpha and beta were amplified with iRepertoire arm-PCR. TCRdb used MiXCR to reprocess the multiplex PCR reads, holding one entry per CDR3 protein. The table has approximately 93,000 distinct CDR3 sequences, roughly 40% seen once. The material sequenced was glioma tissue, nonneoplastic brain tissue, or PBMCs (not recorded which). Every receptor here comes from a human donor with low-grade glioma or glioblastoma, undergoing nonglioma brain surgery, or in good health (not recorded which).

Remarks on this clonotype: A read error is possible here, since a much larger clone lies one base away. V and J are TRBV4-1 and TRBJ2-5, with D perhaps TRBD2 (6 bases). Germline V gene data show CDR1 as MGHRA and CDR2 as YSYEKL. The CDR3 has 15 residues. The CDR3 loop reads CASRQGLRSLETQYF. CDR3 bases: TGCGCCAGCAGACAAGGACTAAGGTCGTTGGAGACCCAGTACTTC.

The table lists this clonotype with many counts. The chain recombines TRBV7-9 with TRBJ2-3; no clear D gene. Germline V gives CDR1 SEHNR, CDR2 FQNEAQ (reference sequence). This CDR3 comprises 11 residues. The V and J ends lost 8 bases and 2 bases respectively, with 5 bases between them. CDR3 nucleotide sequence: TGTGCCAGCGGGAACACAGATACGCAGTATTTT. Its protein is CASGNTDTQYF.

This clonotype was seen many times. The gene calls are TRBV6-2 or TRBV6-3 and TRBJ2-7; 10 nucleotides match TRBD2. CDR1 MNHEY and CDR2 SVGEGT come from the germline V gene. Trimming took 0 bases from V and 2 from J; bases not matched to a gene: 7. The CDR3 has 17 residues. The CDR3 DNA reads TGTGCCAGCAGTTACTCCAGCGGGGGGGCTGTAGCCTACGAGCAGTACTTC. It encodes CASSYSSGGAVAYEQYF.

This clonotype has ten or more counts. The chain recombines TRBV3-1 with TRBJ2-3, with D tentatively TRBD1 or TRBD2 (7 bases each). CDR3 size: 13 residues. Germline values: CDR1 LGHDT, CDR2 YNNKEL (reference sequence). V lost 7 bases and J 5 bases, leaving 13 bases between the germline ends. The CDR3 nucleotides are TGTGCCAGCAACCCAGGGGGGGGAGATACGCAGTATTTT. Amino acids: CASNPGGGDTQYF.

V and J are TRBV2 and TRBJ2-1; no clear D gene. CDR1 SNHLY and CDR2 FYNNEI come from the germline V gene. This CDR3 region has 14 residues. The V end was cut by 2 bases, the J end by 10 bases, with 15 bases between. The CDR3: CASSEIKAKWEQFF. The CDR3 nucleotides read TGTGCCAGCAGTGAAATCAAGGCGAAATGGGAGCAGTTCTTC.

Comment on this clonotype: Given a much more abundant clone one base away, this may be a read error. The genes are TRBV2 and TRBJ1-6, with 7 nucleotides matching TRBD1. The CDR3 runs 15 residues. Germline CDR1 and CDR2: SNHLY and FYNNEI. CDR3 in DNA: TGTGCCAGCAGGATCCAGGGGGAATATAATTCACCCCTCTACTTT. It is translated as CASRIQGEYNSPLYF. The full variable domain, its missing parts supplied by reference TRBV2 and TRBJ1-6, is EPEVTQTPSHQVTQMGQEVILRCVPISNHLYFYWYRQILGQKVEFLVSFYNNEISEKSEIFDDQFSVERPDGSNFTLKIRSTKLEDSAMYFCASRIQGEYNSPLYFGNGTRLTVT.

This clonotype was seen many times. CDR3 loop: CASHRDTGELFF. The CDR3 nucleotides are TGTGCCAGCCATAGGGACACCGGGGAGCTGTTTTTT. V is TRBV7-9 and J is TRBJ2-2; D unclear. CDR1 is SEHNR and CDR2 is FQNEAQ in the germline V gene (reference sequence). Trimming shortened V by 8 bases and J by 3 bases, and 7 bases separated the two germline ends. The CDR3 covers 12 residues.

This clonotype was recorded at least ten times. The genes are TRBV20-1 and TRBJ2-1; maybe TRBD2 (5 bases). V was shortened by 1 base and J by 4 bases, with 11 bases between the two germline ends. The CDR3 contains 14 residues. Germline assignment: CDR1 DFQATT and CDR2 SNEGSKA (reference sequence). DNA for the CDR3: TGCAGTGCTAGAGGAGCGGCTAAATACAATGAGCAGTTCTTC. It yields the protein CSARGAAKYNEQFF.

This clonotype was seen only a few times. V and J are TRBV5-1 and TRBJ2-3, with 8 bases lining up with TRBD1. Trimming at V came to 4 bases and at J to 6 bases, leaving 7 bases not matched to a gene. This CDR3 has 14 amino acids. Germline CDR1 reads SGHRS; CDR2 reads YFSETQ. The CDR3 region is CASSTRQGRDTQYF. CDR3 nucleotide sequence: TGCGCCAGCAGCACCCGACAGGGGAGGGATACGCAGTATTTT.